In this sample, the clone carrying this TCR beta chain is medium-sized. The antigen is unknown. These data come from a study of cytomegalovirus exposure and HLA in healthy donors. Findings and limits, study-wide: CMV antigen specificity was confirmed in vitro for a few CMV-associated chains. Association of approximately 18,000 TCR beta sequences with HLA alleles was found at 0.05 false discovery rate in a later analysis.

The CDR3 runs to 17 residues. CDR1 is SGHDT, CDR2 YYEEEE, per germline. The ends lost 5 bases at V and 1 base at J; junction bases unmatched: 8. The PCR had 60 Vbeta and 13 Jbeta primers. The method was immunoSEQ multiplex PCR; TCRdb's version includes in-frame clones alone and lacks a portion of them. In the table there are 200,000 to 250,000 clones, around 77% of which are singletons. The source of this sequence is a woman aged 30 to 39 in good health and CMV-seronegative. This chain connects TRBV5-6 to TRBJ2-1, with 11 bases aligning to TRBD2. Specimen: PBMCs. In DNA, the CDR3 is TGTGCCAGCAGTTTAGCGGGAGGGCCCTTATCCTACAATGAGCAGTTCTTC. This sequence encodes CASSLAGGPLSYNEQFF.